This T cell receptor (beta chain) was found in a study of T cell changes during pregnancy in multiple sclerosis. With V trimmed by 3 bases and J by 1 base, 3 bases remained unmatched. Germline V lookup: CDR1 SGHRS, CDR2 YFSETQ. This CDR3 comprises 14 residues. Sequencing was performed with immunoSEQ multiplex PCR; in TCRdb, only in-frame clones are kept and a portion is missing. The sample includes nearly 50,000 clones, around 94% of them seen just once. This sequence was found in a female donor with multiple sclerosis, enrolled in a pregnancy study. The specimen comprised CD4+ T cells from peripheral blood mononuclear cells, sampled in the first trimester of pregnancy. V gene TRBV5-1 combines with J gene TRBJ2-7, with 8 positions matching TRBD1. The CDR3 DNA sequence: TGCGCCAGCAGCTCCAGGGGGCAGTCCTACGAGCAGTACTTC. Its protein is CASSSRGQSYEQYF.